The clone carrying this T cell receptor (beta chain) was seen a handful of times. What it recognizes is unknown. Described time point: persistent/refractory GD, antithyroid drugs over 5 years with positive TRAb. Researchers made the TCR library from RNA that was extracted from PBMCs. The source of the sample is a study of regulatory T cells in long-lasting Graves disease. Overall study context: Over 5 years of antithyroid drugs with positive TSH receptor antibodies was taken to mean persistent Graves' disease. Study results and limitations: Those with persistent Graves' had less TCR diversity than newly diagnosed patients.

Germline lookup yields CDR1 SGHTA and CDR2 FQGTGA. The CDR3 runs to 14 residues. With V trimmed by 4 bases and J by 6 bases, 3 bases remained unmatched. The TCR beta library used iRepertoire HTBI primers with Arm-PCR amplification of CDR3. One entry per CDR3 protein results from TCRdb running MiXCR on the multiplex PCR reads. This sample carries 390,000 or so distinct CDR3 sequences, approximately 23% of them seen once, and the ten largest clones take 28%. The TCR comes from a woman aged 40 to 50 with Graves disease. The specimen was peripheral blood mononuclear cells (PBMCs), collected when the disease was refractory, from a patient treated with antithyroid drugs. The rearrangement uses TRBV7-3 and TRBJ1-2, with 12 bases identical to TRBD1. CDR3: CASSSGQGADGYTF. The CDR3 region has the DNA TGTGCCAGCAGCTCGGGACAGGGGGCGGATGGCTACACCTTC.